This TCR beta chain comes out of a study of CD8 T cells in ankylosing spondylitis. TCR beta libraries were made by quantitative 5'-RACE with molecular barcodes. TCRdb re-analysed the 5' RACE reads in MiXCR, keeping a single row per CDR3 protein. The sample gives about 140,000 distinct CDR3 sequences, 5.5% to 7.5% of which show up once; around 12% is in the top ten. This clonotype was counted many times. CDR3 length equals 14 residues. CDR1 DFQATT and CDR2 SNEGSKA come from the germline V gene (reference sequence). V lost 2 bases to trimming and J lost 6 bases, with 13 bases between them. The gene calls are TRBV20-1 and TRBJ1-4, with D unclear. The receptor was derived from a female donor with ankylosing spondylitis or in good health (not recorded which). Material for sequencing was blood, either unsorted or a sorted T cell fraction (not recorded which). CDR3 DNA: TGCAGTGCTAGACCTCCGTACGAGGATGAAAAACTGTTTTTT. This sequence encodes CSARPPYEDEKLFF.